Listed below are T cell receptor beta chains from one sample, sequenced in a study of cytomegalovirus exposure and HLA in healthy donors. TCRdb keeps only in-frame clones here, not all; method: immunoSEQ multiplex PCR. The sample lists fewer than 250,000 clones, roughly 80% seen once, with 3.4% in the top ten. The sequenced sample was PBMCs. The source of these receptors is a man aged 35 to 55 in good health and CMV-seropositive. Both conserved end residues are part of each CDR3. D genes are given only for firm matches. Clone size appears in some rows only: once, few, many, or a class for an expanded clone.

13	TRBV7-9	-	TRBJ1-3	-	CANRQVSGNTIYF	TGTGCCAACCGACAGGTCTCTGGAAACACCATATATTTT
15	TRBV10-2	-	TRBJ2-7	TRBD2	CASQSRTRDDYEQYF	TGCGCCAGCCAATCCCGGACTAGGGACGACTACGAGCAGTACTTC
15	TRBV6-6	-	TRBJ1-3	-	CASSYSGRSRNTIYF	TGTGCCAGCAGTTACTCGGGCAGGTCACGGAACACCATATATTTT
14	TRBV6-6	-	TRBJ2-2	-	CASTAGLGRGELFF	TGTGCCAGCACCGCGGGCCTGGGCAGAGGGGAGCTGTTTTTT
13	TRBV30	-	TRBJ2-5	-	CAWSPGNWETQYF	TGTGCCTGGAGTCCAGGGAATTGGGAGACCCAGTACTTC
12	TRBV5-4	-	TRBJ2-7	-	CASSLDYYEQYF	TGTGCCAGCAGCTTGGACTACTACGAGCAGTACTTC
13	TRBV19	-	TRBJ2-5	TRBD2	CASSIGLVGTQYF	TGTGCCAGTAGTATCGGACTAGTAGGGACCCAGTACTTC
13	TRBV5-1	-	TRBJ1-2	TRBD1	CASTLRTGYRYTF	TGCGCCAGCACCCTTCGGACAGGGTATCGCTACACCTTC
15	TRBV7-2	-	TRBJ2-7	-	CASSSHLGGRGEQYF	TGTGCCAGCAGCTCCCACCTAGGGGGGAGGGGAGAGCAGTACTTC
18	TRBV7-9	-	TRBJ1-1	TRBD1	CASSLELAGGPAGTEAFF	TGTGCCAGCAGCTTAGAATTGGCAGGGGGACCCGCAGGGACTGAAGCTTTCTTT
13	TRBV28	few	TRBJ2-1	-	CASSPHSYNEQFF	TGTGCCAGCAGTCCCCACTCCTACAATGAGCAGTTCTTC
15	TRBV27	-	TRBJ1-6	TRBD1	CASSWRGQGDSPLHF	TGTGCCAGCAGTTGGAGGGGACAGGGAGATTCACCCCTCCACTTT
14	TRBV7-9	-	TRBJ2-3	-	CASSLQGPGDTQYF	TGTGCCAGCAGCTTACAGGGGCCGGGGGATACGCAGTATTTT
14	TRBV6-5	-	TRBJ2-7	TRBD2	CASSRIAGSLEQYF	TGTGCCAGCAGTCGTATAGCGGGAAGTTTGGAGCAGTACTTC
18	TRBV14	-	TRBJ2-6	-	CASSQPRQGGSGANVLTF	TGTGCCAGCAGCCAACCTCGTCAAGGGGGCTCTGGGGCCAACGTCCTGACTTTC
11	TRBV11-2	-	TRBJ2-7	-	CASSLGVGQYF	TGTGCCAGCAGCTTAGGCGTTGGTCAGTACTTC
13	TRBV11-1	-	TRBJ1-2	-	CASSSGSHYGYTF	TGTGCCAGCAGCTCCGGGAGCCACTATGGCTACACCTTC
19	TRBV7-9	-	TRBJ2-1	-	CASSLAFGGSGSSHNEQFF	TGTGCCAGCAGCTTAGCCTTCGGGGGTAGCGGAAGCTCCCACAATGAGCAGTTCTTC
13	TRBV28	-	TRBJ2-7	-	CASSVETGLEQYF	TGTGCCAGCAGCGTCGAGACAGGTCTCGAGCAGTACTTC
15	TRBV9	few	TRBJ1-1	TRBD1	CASSVDGTGGDEAFF	TGTGCCAGCAGCGTAGATGGGACAGGGGGTGATGAAGCTTTCTTT
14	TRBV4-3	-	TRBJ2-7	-	CASSQDYREGEQYF	TGCGCCAGCAGCCAAGATTACAGGGAGGGCGAGCAGTACTTC
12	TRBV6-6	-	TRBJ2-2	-	CASKSSSGELFF	TGTGCCAGCAAATCATCGAGCGGGGAGCTGTTTTTT
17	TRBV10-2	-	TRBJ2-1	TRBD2	CASSRGSTSGGVGEQFF	TGCGCCAGCAGCCGAGGGTCCACTAGCGGGGGGGTTGGTGAGCAGTTCTTC
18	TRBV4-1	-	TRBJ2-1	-	CASSSYSGPTSSYNEQFF	TGCGCCAGCAGCTCATACTCGGGGCCGACTAGCTCCTACAATGAGCAGTTCTTC
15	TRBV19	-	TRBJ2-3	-	CASSITGAGTDTQYF	TGTGCCAGTAGTATTACAGGGGCGGGGACAGATACGCAGTATTTT
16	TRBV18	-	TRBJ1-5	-	CASSPPGNIFNQPQHF	TGTGCCAGCTCACCACCCGGGAACATTTTTAATCAGCCCCAGCATTTT
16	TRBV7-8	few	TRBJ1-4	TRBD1	CASSSKGAGRYEKLFF	TGTGCCAGCAGCTCCAAGGGGGCAGGGAGGTACGAAAAACTGTTTTTT
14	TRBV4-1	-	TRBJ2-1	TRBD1	CASSQGDRGNEQFF	TGCGCCAGCAGCCAGGGGGACAGGGGCAATGAGCAGTTCTTC
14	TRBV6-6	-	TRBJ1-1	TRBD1	CASSWQGVGTEAFF	TGTGCCAGCAGCTGGCAGGGGGTCGGGACTGAAGCTTTCTTT
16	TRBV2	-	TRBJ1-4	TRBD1	CASNLDRGSTNEKLFF	TGTGCCAGCAACCTGGACAGGGGATCAACTAATGAAAAACTGTTTTTT
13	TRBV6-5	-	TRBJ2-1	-	CASSRGITDEQFF	TGTGCCAGCAGTCGAGGTATAACCGATGAGCAGTTCTTC
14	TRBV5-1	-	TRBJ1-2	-	CASSFETGFYGYTF	TGCGCCAGCAGCTTCGAAACAGGGTTTTACGGCTACACCTTC